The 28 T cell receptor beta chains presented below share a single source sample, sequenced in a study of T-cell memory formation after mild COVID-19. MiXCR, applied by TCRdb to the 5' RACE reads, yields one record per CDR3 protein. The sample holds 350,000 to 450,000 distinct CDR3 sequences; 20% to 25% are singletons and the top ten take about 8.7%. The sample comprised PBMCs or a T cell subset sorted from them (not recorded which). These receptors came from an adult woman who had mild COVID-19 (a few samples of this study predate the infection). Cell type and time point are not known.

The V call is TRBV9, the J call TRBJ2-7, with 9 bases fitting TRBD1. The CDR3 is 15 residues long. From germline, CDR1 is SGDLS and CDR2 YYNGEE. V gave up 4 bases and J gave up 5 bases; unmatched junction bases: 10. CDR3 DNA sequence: TGTGCCAGCAGCCGCCCGGGACAGGGAGCGAACGAGCAGTACTTC. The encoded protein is CASSRPGQGANEQYF.

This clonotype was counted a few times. The CDR3 loop reads CASSFSGSGTDTQYF. The CDR3 DNA follows: TGTGCCAGCAGCTTCAGCGGGAGTGGGACAGATACGCAGTATTTT. The rearrangement joins TRBV7-2 to TRBJ2-3; 8 nucleotides align to TRBD2. After removal of 3 bases from V and 3 bases from J, the junction contained 5 bases not matched to a gene. From germline, CDR1 is SGHTA and CDR2 FQGNSA. CDR3 length equals 15 residues.

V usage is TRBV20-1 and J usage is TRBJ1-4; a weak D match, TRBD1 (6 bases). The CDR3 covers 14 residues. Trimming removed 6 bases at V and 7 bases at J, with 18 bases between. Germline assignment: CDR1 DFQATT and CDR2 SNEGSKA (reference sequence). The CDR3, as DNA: TGCAGTGCCGCAGACGGCAGGGGCGGTGAAAAACTGTTTTTT. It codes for CSAADGRGGEKLFF.

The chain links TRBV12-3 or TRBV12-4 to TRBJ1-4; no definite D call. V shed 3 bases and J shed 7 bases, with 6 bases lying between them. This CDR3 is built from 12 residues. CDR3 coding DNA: TGTGCCAGCAGTTTTCTCGGTGAAAAACTGTTTTTT. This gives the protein CASSFLGEKLFF.

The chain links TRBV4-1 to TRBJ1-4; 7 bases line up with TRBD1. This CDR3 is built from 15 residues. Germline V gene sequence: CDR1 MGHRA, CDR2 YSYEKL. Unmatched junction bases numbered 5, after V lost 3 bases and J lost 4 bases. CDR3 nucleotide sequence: TGCGCCAGCAGCCAGAAGACAGGGTATAATGAAAAACTGTTTTTT. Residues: CASSQKTGYNEKLFF.

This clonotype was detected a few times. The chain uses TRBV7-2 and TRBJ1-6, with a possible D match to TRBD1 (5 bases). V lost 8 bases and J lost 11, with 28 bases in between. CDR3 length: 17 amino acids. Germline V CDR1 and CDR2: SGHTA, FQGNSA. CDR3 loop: CASARGGQGPLWAPLHF. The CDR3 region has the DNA TGTGCCAGCGCACGGGGCGGGCAAGGACCCCTATGGGCACCCCTCCACTTT.

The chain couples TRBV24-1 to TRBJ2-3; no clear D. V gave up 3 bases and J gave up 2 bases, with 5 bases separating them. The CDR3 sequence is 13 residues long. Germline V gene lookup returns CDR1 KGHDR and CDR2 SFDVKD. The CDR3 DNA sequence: TGTGCCACCAGTGATCACCCCACAGATACGCAGTATTTT. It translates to CATSDHPTDTQYF.

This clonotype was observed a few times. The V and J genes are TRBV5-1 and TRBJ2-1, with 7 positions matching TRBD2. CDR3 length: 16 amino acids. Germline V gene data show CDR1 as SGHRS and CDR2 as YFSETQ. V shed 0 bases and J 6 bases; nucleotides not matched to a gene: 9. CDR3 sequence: CASSLVAGVPGNEQFF. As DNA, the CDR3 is TGCGCCAGCAGCTTGGTTGCGGGGGTACCGGGCAATGAGCAGTTCTTC.

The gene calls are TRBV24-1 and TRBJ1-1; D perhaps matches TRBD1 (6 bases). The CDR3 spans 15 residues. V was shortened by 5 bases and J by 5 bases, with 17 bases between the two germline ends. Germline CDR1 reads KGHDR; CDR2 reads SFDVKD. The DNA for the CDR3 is TGTGCCACCAGTGGGGGGGCAGCGGGTGAAACTGAAGCTTTCTTT. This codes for CATSGGAAGETEAFF.

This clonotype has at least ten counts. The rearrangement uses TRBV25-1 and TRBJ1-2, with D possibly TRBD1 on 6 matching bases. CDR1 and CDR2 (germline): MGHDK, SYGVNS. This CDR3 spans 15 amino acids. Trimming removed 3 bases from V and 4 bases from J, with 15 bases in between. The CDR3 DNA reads TGTGCCAGCAGTGAGGGGCAGGGGCCTGTCTATGGCTACACCTTC. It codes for CASSEGQGPVYGYTF.

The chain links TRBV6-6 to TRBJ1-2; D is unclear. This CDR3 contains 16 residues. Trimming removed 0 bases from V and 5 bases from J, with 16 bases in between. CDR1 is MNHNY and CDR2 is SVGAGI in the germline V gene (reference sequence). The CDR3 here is CASSYSKSQEGYGYTF. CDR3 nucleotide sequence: TGTGCCAGCAGTTACTCGAAAAGTCAGGAGGGATATGGCTACACCTTC.

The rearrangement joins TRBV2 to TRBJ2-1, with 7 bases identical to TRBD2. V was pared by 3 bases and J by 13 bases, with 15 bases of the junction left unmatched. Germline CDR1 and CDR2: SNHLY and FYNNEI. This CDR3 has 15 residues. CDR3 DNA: TGTGCCAGCAGTGAGGGACTGGGAGGGTTGTTGAGACAGTTCTTC. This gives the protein CASSEGLGGLLRQFF.

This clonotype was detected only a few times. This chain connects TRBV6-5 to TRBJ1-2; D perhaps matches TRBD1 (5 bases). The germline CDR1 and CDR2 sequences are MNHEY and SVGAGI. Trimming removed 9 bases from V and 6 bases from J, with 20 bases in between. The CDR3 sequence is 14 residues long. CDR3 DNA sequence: TGTGCCAGTCGACCGCCGGGACGGAGAAATGGCTACACCTTC. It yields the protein CASRPPGRRNGYTF.

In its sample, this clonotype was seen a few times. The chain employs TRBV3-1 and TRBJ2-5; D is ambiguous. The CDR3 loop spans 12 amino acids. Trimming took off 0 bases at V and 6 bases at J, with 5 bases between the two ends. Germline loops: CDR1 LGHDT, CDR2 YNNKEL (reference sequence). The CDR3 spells CASSQDRKTQYF. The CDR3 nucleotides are TGTGCCAGCAGCCAAGACAGAAAGACCCAGTACTTC.

The CDR3 loop reads CAISESRGRSTYGYTF. Written as DNA, the CDR3 is TGTGCCATCAGTGAGTCGAGGGGACGGAGCACCTATGGCTACACCTTC. This chain joins TRBV10-3 and TRBJ1-2; D perhaps matches TRBD1 (5 bases). The ends were cut back, 0 bases at V and 4 bases at J, with 15 bases in the middle. This CDR3 is built from 16 residues. The germline V gene has CDR1 ENHRY and CDR2 SYGVKD.

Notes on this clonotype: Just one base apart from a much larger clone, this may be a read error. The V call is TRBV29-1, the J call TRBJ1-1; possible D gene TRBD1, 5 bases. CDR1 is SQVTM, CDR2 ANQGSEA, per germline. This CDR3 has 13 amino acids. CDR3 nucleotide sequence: TGCAGCGTTAATTCGGGGAGGGGCACTGAATCTTTCTTT. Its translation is CSVNSGRGTESFF.

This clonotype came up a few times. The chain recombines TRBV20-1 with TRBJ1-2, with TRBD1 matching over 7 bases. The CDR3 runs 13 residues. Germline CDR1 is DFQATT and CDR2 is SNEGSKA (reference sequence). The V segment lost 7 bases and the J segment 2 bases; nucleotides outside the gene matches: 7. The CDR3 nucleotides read TGCAGTGGAGCTTGGGACAGAAACTATGGCTACACCTTC. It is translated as CSGAWDRNYGYTF.

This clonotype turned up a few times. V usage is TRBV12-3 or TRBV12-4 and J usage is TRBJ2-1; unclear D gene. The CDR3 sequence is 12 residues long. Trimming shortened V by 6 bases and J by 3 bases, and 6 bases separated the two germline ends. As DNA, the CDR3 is TGTGCCAGCAGCCGTTTCTACAATGAGCAGTTCTTC. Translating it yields CASSRFYNEQFF.

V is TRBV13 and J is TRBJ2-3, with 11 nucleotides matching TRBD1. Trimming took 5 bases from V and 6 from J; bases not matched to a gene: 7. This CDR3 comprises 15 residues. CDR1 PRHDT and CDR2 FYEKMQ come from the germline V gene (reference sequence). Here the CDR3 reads CASSPDRGRRDTQYF. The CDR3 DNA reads TGTGCCAGCAGCCCGGACAGGGGGCGCAGGGATACGCAGTATTTT.

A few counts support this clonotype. CDR3 sequence: CASSWHSGEQYF. The CDR3 nucleotides are TGTGCCAGCAGCTGGCACAGCGGCGAGCAGTACTTC. The rearrangement uses TRBV11-2 and TRBJ2-7; TRBD2 might be the D (5 bases). Germline CDR1 SGHAT, CDR2 FQNNGV. The CDR3 spans 12 residues. The V end was cut by 4 bases, the J end by 6 bases, with 10 bases between.

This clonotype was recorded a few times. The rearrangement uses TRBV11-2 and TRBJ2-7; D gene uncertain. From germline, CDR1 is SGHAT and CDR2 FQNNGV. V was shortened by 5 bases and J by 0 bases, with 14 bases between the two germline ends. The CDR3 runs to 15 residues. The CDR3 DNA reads TGTGCCAGCAGCCCGGAATCGTGGGGCTCCTACGAGCAGTACTTC. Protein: CASSPESWGSYEQYF.

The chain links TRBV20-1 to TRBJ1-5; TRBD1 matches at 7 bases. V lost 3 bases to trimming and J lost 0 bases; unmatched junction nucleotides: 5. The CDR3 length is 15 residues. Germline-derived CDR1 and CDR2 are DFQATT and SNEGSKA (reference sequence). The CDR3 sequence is CSASLTGNSNQPQHF. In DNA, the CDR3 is TGCAGTGCTAGTCTGACAGGGAATAGCAATCAGCCCCAGCATTTT.

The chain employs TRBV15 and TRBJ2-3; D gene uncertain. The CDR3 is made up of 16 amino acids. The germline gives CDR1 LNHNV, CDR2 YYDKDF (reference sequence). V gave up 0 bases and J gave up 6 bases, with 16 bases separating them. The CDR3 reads CATSRDAGRYMDTQYF. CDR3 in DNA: TGTGCCACCAGCAGAGACGCCGGACGATACATGGATACGCAGTATTTT.

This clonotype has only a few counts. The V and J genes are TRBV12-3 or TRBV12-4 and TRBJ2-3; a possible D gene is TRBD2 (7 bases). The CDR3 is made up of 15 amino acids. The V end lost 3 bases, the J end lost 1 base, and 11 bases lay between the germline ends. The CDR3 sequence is CASSLGGPGTDTQYF. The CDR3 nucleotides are TGTGCCAGCAGTTTGGGGGGGCCTGGCACAGATACGCAGTATTTT.

In DNA, the CDR3 is TGTGCCAGCAGCCAAGACAGGGATGACACTGAAGCTTTCTTT. Translation: CASSQDRDDTEAFF. The chain uses TRBV7-2 and TRBJ1-1; 7 bases are a match to TRBD1. Per the germline V gene, CDR1 is SGHTA and CDR2 is FQGNSA. The CDR3 extends over 14 amino acids. V dropped 5 bases and J dropped 3; count of bases not matched to a gene: 6.

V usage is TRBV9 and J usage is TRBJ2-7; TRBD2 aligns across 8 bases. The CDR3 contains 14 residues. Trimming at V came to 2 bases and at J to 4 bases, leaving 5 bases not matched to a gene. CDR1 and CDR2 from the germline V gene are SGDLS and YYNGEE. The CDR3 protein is CASSVASGPYEQYF. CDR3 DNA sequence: TGTGCCAGCAGCGTGGCTAGCGGGCCATACGAGCAGTACTTC.

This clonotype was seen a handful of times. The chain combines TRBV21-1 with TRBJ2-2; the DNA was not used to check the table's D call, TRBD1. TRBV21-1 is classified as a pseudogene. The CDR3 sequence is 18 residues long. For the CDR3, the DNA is TGTGCCAGCAGCAAAGTTCGGGACCCTCGGTGTTGGACCGGGGAGCTGTTTTTT. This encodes CASSKVRDPRCWTGELFF.

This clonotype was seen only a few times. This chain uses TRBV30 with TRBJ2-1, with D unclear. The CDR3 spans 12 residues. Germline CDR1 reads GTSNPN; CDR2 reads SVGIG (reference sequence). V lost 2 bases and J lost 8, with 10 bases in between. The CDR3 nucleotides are TGTGCCTGGAGTTCGTATGCTTATGAGCAGTTCTTC. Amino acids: CAWSSYAYEQFF.